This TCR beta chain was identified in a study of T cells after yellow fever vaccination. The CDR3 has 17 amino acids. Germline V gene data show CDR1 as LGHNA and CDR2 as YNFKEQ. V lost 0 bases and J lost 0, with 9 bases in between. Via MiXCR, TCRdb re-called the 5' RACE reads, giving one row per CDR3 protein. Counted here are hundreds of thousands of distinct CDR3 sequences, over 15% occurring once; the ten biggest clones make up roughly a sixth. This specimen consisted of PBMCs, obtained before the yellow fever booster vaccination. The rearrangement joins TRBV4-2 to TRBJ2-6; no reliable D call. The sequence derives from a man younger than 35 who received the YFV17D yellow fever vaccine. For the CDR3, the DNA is TGTGCCAGCAGCCAAGATCTGGGTCGCTCTGGGGCCAACGTCCTGACTTTC. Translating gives CASSQDLGRSGANVLTF.